This T cell receptor beta chain originates from a study of OX40 agonist ivuxolimab in advanced cancers. Across the study: A partial response was reached by three patients: one with hepatocellular carcinoma and two with cutaneous melanoma. Study-level findings and limits: Among the nonresponders, some also had low normalized T-cell clonal expansion.

Blood got drawn at baseline, again on cycle 4 day 1, and then on cycle 7 day 1. The table came from immunoSEQ multiplex PCR; TCRdb's copy has only in-frame clones and leaves some out. The sample includes about 31,000 clones, under 95% of them seen just once. Points on this clone: What it binds is unknown.

CDR1 and CDR2 from the germline V gene are KGHSH and LQKENI. Deletions cut 7 bases from V and 0 bases from J, with 10 bases between. The CDR3 spans 14 residues. The material was CD4+ or CD8+ T cells sorted from blood, obtained in a trial of the OX40 agonist ivuxolimab. The genes are TRBV18 and TRBJ2-1; tentatively, D is TRBD2 (6 bases). The sequence was obtained from an adult with an advanced solid tumor such as melanoma, head and neck, liver or kidney cancer. CDR3 sequence (DNA): TGTGCCAGCTTCCCGGGAGCCTCCTACAATGAGCAGTTCTTC. This codes for CASFPGASYNEQFF.